A single sample is the source of the 24 T cell receptor beta chains below, sequenced in a study of OX40 agonist ivuxolimab in advanced cancers. Assay: immunoSEQ multiplex PCR; the TCRdb copy retains only in-frame clones and omits some. Among tens of thousands of clones listed, 81% were seen once. The starting material was CD4+ or CD8+ T cells sorted from blood, obtained in a trial of the OX40 agonist ivuxolimab. These receptors all come from an adult with an advanced solid tumor such as melanoma, head and neck, liver or kidney cancer.

The gene calls are TRBV2 and TRBJ1-2; D not certain. Germline V CDR1 and CDR2: SNHLY, FYNNEI. Trimming left V 2 bases short and J 6 bases short, with 10 bases between. The CDR3 has 13 amino acids. CDR3 DNA: TGTGCCAGCAGTGAAAGTAGGGTGGATGGCTACACCTTC. Its translation is CASSESRVDGYTF.

The rearrangement uses TRBV9 and TRBJ2-6, with 12 bases lining up with TRBD2. Germline V gene lookup returns CDR1 SGDLS and CDR2 YYNGEE. The CDR3 is 18 residues long. Germline trimming cut 2 bases from V and 0 bases from J; bases unmatched to any gene: 3. The CDR3 region is CASSVATSGSSGANVLTF. The CDR3 DNA follows: TGTGCCAGCAGCGTGGCGACTAGCGGGAGCTCTGGGGCCAACGTCCTGACTTTC.

This clone was detected once. The V gene is TRBV19, the J gene TRBJ2-1, with D tentatively TRBD2 (5 bases). V shed 7 bases and J shed 9 bases, with 16 bases lying between them. Germline V gives CDR1 LNHDA, CDR2 SQIVND (reference sequence). This CDR3 contains 13 residues. As DNA, the CDR3 is TGTGCCAGTACCCCCCCCCTAGCCCTTGAGCAGTTCTTC. It is translated as CASTPPLALEQFF.

The DNA of the CDR3 is TGCGCCAGCAGCTCTCTATCGACCTACGAGCAGTACTTC. Translation gives CASSSLSTYEQYF. The chain is built from TRBV5-1 and TRBJ2-7, with D hard to call. Per the germline V gene, CDR1 is SGHRS and CDR2 is YFSETQ. Trimming stripped 3 bases from V and 2 bases from J, with 9 bases between. The CDR3 consists of 13 residues.

The genes are TRBV5-1 and TRBJ2-3; D remains unclear. Germline V gene lookup returns CDR1 SGHRS and CDR2 YFSETQ. The ends were cut back, 0 bases at V and 4 bases at J, with 6 bases in the middle. The CDR3 spans 13 residues. CDR3 nucleotide sequence: TGCGCCAGCAGCTTGGGATTATCAGATACGCAGTATTTT. Protein product: CASSLGLSDTQYF.

The CDR3 DNA follows: TGTGCCAGCAGTATTCGCGGGGGGATTAGGAATGAAGCTTTCTTT. Protein sequence: CASSIRGGIRNEAFF. This sequence joins TRBV27 and TRBJ1-1; D possibly corresponds to TRBD1 (5 bases). In germline, CDR1 is MNHEY, CDR2 SMNVEV (reference sequence). The CDR3 consists of 15 residues. The V gene lost 5 bases and the J gene lost 7 bases, with 20 bases spanning the gap.

This chain uses TRBV6-5 with TRBJ1-2; D remains ambiguous. The CDR3 loop spans 12 amino acids. Germline loops: CDR1 MNHEY, CDR2 SVGAGI. The germline V and J ends were trimmed by 5 bases and 8 bases, with 12 bases remaining between them. The CDR3: CASSPRLGGYTF. In nucleotides, the CDR3 is TGTGCCAGCAGTCCCCGCTTAGGCGGCTACACCTTC.

The chain recombines TRBV29-1 with TRBJ1-2; D possibly corresponds to TRBD1 (6 bases). Between the trimmed V and J ends, which lost 6 bases and 8 bases, there was a span of 22 bases. The CDR3 length is 14 residues. CDR1 and CDR2 (germline): SQVTM, ANQGSEA. In DNA form, the CDR3 reads TGCAGCGTCGGTGGGGGAGGGGGACTTGAGGGCTACACCTTC. As protein: CSVGGGGGLEGYTF.

In its sample, this clone was seen once. The rearrangement joins TRBV11-2 to TRBJ1-1; D might be TRBD1 (5 bases). V lost 3 bases and J lost 0, with 11 bases in between. Per the germline V gene, CDR1 is SGHAT and CDR2 is FQNNGV. This CDR3 has 15 amino acids. CDR3 region: CASSFGGVMNTEAFF. CDR3 bases: TGTGCCAGCAGCTTCGGAGGGGTGATGAACACTGAAGCTTTCTTT.

CDR3 residues: CASREGRDTEAFF. The CDR3 region has the DNA TGTGCCAGCAGGGAAGGTAGGGACACTGAAGCTTTCTTT. V and J are TRBV7-9 and TRBJ1-1; D is uncertain. Germline loops: CDR1 SEHNR, CDR2 FQNEAQ (reference sequence). The CDR3 is 13 amino acids. V lost 6 bases, J lost 3 bases, and 11 bases lay in between.

This chain links TRBV19 with TRBJ1-5; D is ambiguous. Germline values: CDR1 LNHDA, CDR2 SQIVND (reference sequence). The CDR3 extends over 15 amino acids. V gave up 4 bases and J gave up 0 bases, with 10 bases separating them. CDR3 sequence: CASSRATLSNQPQHF. DNA for the CDR3: TGTGCCAGTAGTAGGGCCACACTTAGCAATCAGCCCCAGCATTTT.

The rearrangement uses TRBV2 and TRBJ1-2; 9 bases are shared with TRBD1. Germline V lookup: CDR1 SNHLY, CDR2 FYNNEI. The CDR3 consists of 15 residues. V lost 0 bases, J lost 6 bases, and 5 bases stayed unmatched. CDR3 loop: CASSEARDRVNGYTF. The CDR3 bases are TGTGCCAGCAGTGAAGCTCGGGACAGGGTCAATGGCTACACCTTC. Full variable domain (remainder filled in from reference TRBV2 and TRBJ1-2): EPEVTQTPSHQVTQMGQEVILRCVPISNHLYFYWYRQILGQKVEFLVSFYNNEISEKSEIFDDQFSVERPDGSNFTLKIRSTKLEDSAMYFCASSEARDRVNGYTFGSGTRLTVV.

This clone has just one count. The chain combines TRBV7-2 with TRBJ2-2; 11 bases fit TRBD2. CDR3 length: 19 residues. V was pared by 5 bases and J by 5 bases, with 16 bases of the junction left unmatched. Looked up from germline, CDR1 is SGHTA and CDR2 is FQGNSA. In nucleotides, the CDR3 is TGTGCCAGCAGCCGTAGGACTAGCGGGCCCCCTGAAGGAACCGGGGAGCTGTTTTTT. Translation gives CASSRRTSGPPEGTGELFF.

The J gene is TRBJ2-3, the V gene TRBV2, with D perhaps matching TRBD2 (6 bases). Germline V gene sequence: CDR1 SNHLY, CDR2 FYNNEI. V lost 7 bases to trimming and J lost 2 bases, with 10 bases between them. The CDR3 contains 13 residues. Here the CDR3 reads CASKGLSTDTQYF. In DNA, the CDR3 is TGTGCCAGCAAGGGACTTTCCACAGATACGCAGTATTTT.

This chain joins TRBV7-3 and TRBJ2-1, with D perhaps matching TRBD2 (6 bases). V was shortened by 1 base and J by 5 bases, with 12 bases between the two germline ends. CDR1 is SGHTA, CDR2 FQGTGA, per germline. The CDR3 spans 15 residues. The CDR3 loop is CASSLNGRPNNEQFF. For the CDR3, the DNA is TGTGCCAGCAGCTTAAACGGGAGACCAAACAATGAGCAGTTCTTC.

V usage is TRBV11-3 and J usage is TRBJ2-7, with 12 bases that match TRBD2. V lost 5 bases, J lost 3 bases, and 5 bases stayed unmatched. The CDR3 runs to 15 residues. CDR1 is SGHNT and CDR2 is YENEEA in the germline V gene. The CDR3 region is CASSQGLAGGYEQYF. CDR3 bases: TGTGCCAGCAGCCAGGGACTAGCGGGCGGCTACGAGCAGTACTTC.

In this sample, this clone turned up a few times. J is TRBJ2-7 and V is TRBV7-9, with D perhaps assigned TRBD1 or TRBD2 (5 bases each). Trimming removed 5 bases from V and 2 bases from J, with 13 bases in between. From germline, CDR1 is SEHNR and CDR2 FQNEAQ (reference sequence). The CDR3 runs 14 residues. CDR3 DNA sequence: TGTGCCAGCAGCGACACCGGGGCCGCCTACGAGCAGTACTTC. Translating gives CASSDTGAAYEQYF.

The chain joins TRBV12-5 to TRBJ2-3; TRBD1 or TRBD2 may be the D gene (5 bases each). This CDR3 spans 16 amino acids. V lost 1 base and J 5 bases, leaving 16 bases between the germline ends. CDR1 and CDR2 from the germline V gene are LGHNT and FRNRAP. CDR3 nucleotides: TGTGCTAGTGGTTTGGGGGACCGGACTTGGGGAGATACGCAGTATTTT. Residues: CASGLGDRTWGDTQYF.

The chain carries TRBV7-2 and TRBJ2-7, with no clear D. The CDR3 is 15 residues long. Trimming removed 2 bases at V and 3 bases at J, with 14 bases between. Germline V CDR1 and CDR2: SGHTA, FQGNSA. CDR3 sequence: CASSLNFAGDYEQYF. The CDR3 bases are TGTGCCAGCAGCTTAAATTTTGCCGGAGACTACGAGCAGTACTTC.

This chain uses TRBV4-3 with TRBJ2-1, with unresolved D. With 0 bases removed from V and 4 bases from J, the gap between germline ends came to 10 bases. Germline CDR1 is LGHNA and CDR2 is YSLEER. CDR3 length: 15 residues. CDR3 sequence reads: CASSQDPARYNEQFF. The CDR3 DNA follows: TGCGCCAGCAGCCAAGACCCAGCGCGATACAATGAGCAGTTCTTC.

This clone was counted a single time. This chain connects TRBV7-6 to TRBJ1-2; D might be TRBD1 (5 bases). The CDR3 contains 14 residues. Deletions cut 2 bases from V and 1 base from J, with 8 bases between. Germline V CDR1 and CDR2: SGHVS, FNYEAQ. CDR3 DNA sequence: TGTGCCAGCAGCTTACTCGACAGTAACTATGGCTACACCTTC. Translating gives CASSLLDSNYGYTF.

CDR3 nucleotides: TGTGCCAGCAGCTCCCCGGTCGAGACGCAGTATTTT. The encoded protein is CASSSPVETQYF. The chain has TRBV7-9 and TRBJ2-3, with no clear D. The CDR3 is 12 residues long. The V and J ends lost 4 bases and 9 bases respectively, with 11 bases between them. Germline V gene data show CDR1 as SEHNR and CDR2 as FQNEAQ (reference sequence). Filled out from reference TRBV7-9 and TRBJ2-3, the complete variable domain reads DTGVSQNPRHKITKRGQNVTFRCDPISEHNRLYWYRQTLGQGPEFLTYFQNEAQLEKSRLLSDRFSAERPKGSFSTLEIQRTEQGDSAMYLCASSSPVETQYFGPGTRLTVL.

V usage is TRBV9 and J usage is TRBJ2-5; 7 bases are shared with TRBD1. J lost 5 bases, V lost 4 bases, and 11 bases had no gene match. The CDR3 runs 15 residues. Germline-derived CDR1 and CDR2 are SGDLS and YYNGEE. The CDR3 loop reads CASSPEGTDVETQYF. In DNA form, the CDR3 reads TGTGCCAGCAGCCCCGAGGGGACAGACGTCGAGACCCAGTACTTC.

The rearrangement links TRBV5-3 to TRBJ2-1; D call uncertain. TRBV5-3 is recorded as an ORF, its role being uncertain. Deletions cut 4 bases from V and 6 bases from J, with 17 bases between. The CDR3 has 15 residues. CDR3 sequence: CARSPLMNRLNEQFF. DNA for the CDR3: TGTGCCAGAAGCCCCCTAATGAACAGACTCAATGAGCAGTTCTTC.